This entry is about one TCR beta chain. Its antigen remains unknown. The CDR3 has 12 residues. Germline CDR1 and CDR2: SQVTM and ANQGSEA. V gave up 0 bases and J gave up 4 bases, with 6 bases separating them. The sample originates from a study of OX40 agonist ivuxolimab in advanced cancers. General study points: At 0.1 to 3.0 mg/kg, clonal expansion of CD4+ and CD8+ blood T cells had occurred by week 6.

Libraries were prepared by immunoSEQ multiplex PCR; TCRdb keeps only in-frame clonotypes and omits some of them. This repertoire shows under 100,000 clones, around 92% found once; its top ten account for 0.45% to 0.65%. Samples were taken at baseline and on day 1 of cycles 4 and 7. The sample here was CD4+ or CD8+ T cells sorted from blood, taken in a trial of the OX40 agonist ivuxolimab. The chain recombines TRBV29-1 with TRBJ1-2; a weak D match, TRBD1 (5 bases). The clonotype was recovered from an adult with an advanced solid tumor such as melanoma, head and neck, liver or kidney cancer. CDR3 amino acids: CSVEEGLYGYTF. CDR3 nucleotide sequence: TGCAGCGTTGAAGAGGGGCTCTATGGCTACACCTTC.